This T cell receptor beta chain was identified in a study of Graves' ophthalmopathy and Graves' hyperthyroidism. Overall study findings and caveats: Discriminating ophthalmopathy from stable hyperthyroidism, a 13-signature model attained a sensitivity of under 90% and a specificity of approximately 81%. The model's prediction of ophthalmopathy progression had approximately 71% sensitivity and approximately 77% specificity. The authors also found most expanded thyroid clonotypes above 0.001 frequency in blood.

This CDR3 spans 12 amino acids. Germline V lookup: CDR1 SGHTA, CDR2 FQGNSA. Diagnoses were established from clinical symptoms, serum thyroxine, TRAb, thyroid ultrasound and orbital computed tomography. Note on this clonotype: The target antigen is unknown. The junction shows a germline mismatch at one end, possibly a read error.

Amplification of the TCR beta CDR3 regions used RNA transcripts (as template). First-round RT-PCR used HTBI primers; second-round multiplex PCR followed. TCRdb ran MiXCR on the multiplex PCR reads and lists one entry per CDR3 protein. The sample lists approximately 640,000 distinct CDR3 sequences, about two fifths occurring once. The receptor's source is an adult man with Graves' ophthalmopathy. The sequenced sample consisted of peripheral blood. The V and J genes are TRBV7-2 and TRBJ2-5, with 9 nucleotides matching TRBD1. The CDR3 spells CASRRGQGPLDF. The CDR3 DNA reads as TGTGCCAGCAGGCGGGGACAGGGTCCCCTAGACTTC.